The entry below describes one TCR beta chain. The data were taken from a study of cytomegalovirus exposure and HLA in healthy donors. PCR used 60 Vbeta primers and 13 Jbeta primers. Repertoires were generated with immunoSEQ multiplex PCR, while TCRdb's copy carries only in-frame clones and drops some. The repertoire has about 65,000 clones, about 78% of them found once; the top ten carry 3%. Germline CDR1 GTSNPN, CDR2 SVGIG (reference sequence). The CDR3 covers 13 residues. Trimming took 3 bases from V and 5 from J; bases not matched to a gene: 4. The sequence was collected from a girl between 10 and 17 years old in good health and CMV-seropositive. The V call is TRBV30, the J call TRBJ1-5, with 7 bases aligning to TRBD1. Sequencing input: PBMCs. The DNA of the CDR3 is TGTGCCTGGAGCCCAGGGGGATATCAGCCCCAGCATTTT. It codes for CAWSPGGYQPQHF.